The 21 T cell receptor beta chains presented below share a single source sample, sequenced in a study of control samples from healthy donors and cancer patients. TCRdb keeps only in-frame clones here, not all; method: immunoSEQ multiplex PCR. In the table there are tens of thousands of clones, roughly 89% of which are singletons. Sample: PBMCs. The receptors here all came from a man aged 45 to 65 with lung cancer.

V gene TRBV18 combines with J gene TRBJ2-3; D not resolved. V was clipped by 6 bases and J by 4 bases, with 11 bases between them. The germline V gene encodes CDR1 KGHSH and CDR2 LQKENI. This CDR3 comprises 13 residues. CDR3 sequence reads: CASSDRNADTQYF. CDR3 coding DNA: TGTGCCAGCTCGGACCGGAACGCAGATACGCAGTATTTT.

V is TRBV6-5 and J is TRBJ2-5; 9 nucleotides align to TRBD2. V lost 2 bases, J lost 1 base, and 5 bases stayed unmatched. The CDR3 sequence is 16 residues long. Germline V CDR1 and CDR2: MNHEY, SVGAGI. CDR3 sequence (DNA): TGTGCCAGCAGTTACACGCTGGGACTAGCCCAAGAGACCCAGTACTTC. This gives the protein CASSYTLGLAQETQYF.

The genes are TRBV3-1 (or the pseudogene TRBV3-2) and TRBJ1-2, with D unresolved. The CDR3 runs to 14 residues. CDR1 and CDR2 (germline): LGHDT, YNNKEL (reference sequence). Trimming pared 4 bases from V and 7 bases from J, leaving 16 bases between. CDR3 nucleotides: TGTGCCAGCAGCCCCCAAGCGTGGGGTCGTGGCTACACCTTC. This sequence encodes CASSPQAWGRGYTF.

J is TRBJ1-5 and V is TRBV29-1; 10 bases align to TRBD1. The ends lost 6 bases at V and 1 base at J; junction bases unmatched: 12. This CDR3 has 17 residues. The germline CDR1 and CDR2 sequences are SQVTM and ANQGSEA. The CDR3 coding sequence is TGCAGCGTGTCCGGGACAGGGGCCGGTGGGAGCAATCAGCCCCAGCATTTT. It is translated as CSVSGTGAGGSNQPQHF.

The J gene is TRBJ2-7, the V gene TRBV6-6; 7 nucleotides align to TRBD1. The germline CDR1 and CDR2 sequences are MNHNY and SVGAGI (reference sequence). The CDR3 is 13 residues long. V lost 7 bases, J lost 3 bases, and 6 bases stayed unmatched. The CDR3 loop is CASTQGQLYEQYF. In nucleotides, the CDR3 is TGTGCCAGCACCCAGGGACAGCTCTACGAGCAGTACTTC.

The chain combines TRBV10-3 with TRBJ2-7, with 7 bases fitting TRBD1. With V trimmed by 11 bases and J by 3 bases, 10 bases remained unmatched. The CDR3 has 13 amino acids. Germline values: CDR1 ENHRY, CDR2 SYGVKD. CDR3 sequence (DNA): TGTGCCGGTGGAACGGGACAGCTCTACGAGCAGTACTTC. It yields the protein CAGGTGQLYEQYF.

The DNA of the CDR3 is TGTGCCAGCAGCCAAGATTTTCGCTCCCATGCCACTGAAGCTTTCTTT. Its protein is CASSQDFRSHATEAFF. The chain recombines TRBV3-1 (or the pseudogene TRBV3-2) with TRBJ1-1, with D uncertain. Trimming shortened V by 0 bases and J by 4 bases, and 15 bases separated the two germline ends. Germline CDR1 is LGHDT and CDR2 is YNNKEL (reference sequence). The CDR3 is made up of 16 amino acids.

CDR3 nucleotides: TGTGCCAGCAGCGCGAGACTAGCGGGGGGGCCCCTAGCCAAAAACATTCAGTACTTC. It encodes CASSARLAGGPLAKNIQYF. This chain joins TRBV7-2 and TRBJ2-4; TRBD2 aligns across 14 bases. CDR3 length equals 19 residues. V lost 5 bases, J lost 0 bases, and 9 bases stayed unmatched. CDR1 and CDR2 from the germline V gene are SGHTA and FQGNSA.

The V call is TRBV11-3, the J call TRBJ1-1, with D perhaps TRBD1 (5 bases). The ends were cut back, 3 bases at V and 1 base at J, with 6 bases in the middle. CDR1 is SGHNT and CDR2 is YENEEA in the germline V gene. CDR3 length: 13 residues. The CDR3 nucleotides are TGTGCCAGCAGCTTTACAGGGAACACTGAAGCTTTCTTT. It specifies CASSFTGNTEAFF.

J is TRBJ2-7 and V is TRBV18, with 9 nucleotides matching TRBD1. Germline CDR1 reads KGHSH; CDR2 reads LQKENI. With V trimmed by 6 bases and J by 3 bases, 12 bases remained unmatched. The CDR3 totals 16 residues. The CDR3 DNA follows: TGTGCCAGCTCGCCGACAGGGGGGTTGATCAGCTACGAGCAGTACTTC. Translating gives CASSPTGGLISYEQYF.

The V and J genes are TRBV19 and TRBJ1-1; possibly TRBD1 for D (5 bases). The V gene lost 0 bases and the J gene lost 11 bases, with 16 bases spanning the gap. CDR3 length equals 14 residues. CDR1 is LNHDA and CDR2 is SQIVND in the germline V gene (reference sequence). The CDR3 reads CASSIDLGENEAFF. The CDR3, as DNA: TGTGCCAGTAGTATAGATTTGGGGGAGAACGAGGCTTTCTTT.

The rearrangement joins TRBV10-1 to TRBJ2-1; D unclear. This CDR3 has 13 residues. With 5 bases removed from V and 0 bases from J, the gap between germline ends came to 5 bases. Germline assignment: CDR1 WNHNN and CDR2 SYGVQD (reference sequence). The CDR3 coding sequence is TGCGCCAGCAGTCCCAACTCCTACAATGAGCAGTTCTTC. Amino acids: CASSPNSYNEQFF.

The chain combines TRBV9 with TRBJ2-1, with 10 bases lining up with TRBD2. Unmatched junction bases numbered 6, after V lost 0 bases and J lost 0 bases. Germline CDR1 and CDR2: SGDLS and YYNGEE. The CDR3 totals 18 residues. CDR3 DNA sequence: TGTGCCAGCAGCGTAGCTAGCGGGGGTCTAAGCTCCTACAATGAGCAGTTCTTC. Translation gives CASSVASGGLSSYNEQFF.

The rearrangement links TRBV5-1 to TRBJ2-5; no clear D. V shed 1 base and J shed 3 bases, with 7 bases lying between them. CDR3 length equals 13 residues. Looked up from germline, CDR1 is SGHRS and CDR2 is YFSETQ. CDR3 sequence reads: CASSLYPEETQYF. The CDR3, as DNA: TGCGCCAGCAGCTTGTATCCAGAAGAGACCCAGTACTTC.

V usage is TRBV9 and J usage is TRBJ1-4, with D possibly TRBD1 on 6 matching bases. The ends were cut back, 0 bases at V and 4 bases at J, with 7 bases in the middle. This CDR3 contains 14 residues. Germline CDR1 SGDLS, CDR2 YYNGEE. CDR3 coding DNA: TGTGCCAGCAGCGTAGGGACAGATAATGAAAAACTGTTTTTT. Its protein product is CASSVGTDNEKLFF.

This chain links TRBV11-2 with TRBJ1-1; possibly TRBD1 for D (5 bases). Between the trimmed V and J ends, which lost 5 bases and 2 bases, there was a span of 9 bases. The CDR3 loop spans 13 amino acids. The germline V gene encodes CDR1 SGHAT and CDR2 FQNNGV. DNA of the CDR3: TGTGCCAGCAGCGTGACAGTTAACACTGAAGCTTTCTTT. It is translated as CASSVTVNTEAFF.

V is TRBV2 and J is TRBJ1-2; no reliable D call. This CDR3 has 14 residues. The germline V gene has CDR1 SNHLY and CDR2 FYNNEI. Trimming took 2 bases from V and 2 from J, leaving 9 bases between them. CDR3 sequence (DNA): TGTGCCAGCAGTGAAACCAGCCAGAACTATGGCTACACCTTC. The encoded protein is CASSETSQNYGYTF.

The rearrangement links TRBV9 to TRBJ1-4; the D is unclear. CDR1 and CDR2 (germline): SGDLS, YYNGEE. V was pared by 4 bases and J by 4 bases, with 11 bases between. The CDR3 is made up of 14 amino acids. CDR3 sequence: CASSLRLFNEKLFF. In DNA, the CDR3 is TGTGCCAGCAGCCTCCGACTTTTTAATGAAAAACTGTTTTTT.

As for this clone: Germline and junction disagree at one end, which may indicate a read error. The CDR3 here is CASSLGVLVVTSAYEQYF. CDR3 sequence (DNA): TGTGCCAGCAGTTTAGGCGTTTTGGTGGTGACTTCTGCCTACGAGCAGTACTTC. The chain has TRBV7-8 and TRBJ2-7, with D unresolved. CDR1 SGHVS and CDR2 FQNEAQ come from the germline V gene. This CDR3 spans 18 amino acids.

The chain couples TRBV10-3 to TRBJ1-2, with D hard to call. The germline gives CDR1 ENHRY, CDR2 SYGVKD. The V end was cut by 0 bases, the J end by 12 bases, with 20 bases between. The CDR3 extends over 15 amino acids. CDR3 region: CAISESLVEDLAHTF. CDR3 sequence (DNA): TGTGCCATCAGTGAGTCGTTGGTCGAGGACCTAGCACACACCTTC.

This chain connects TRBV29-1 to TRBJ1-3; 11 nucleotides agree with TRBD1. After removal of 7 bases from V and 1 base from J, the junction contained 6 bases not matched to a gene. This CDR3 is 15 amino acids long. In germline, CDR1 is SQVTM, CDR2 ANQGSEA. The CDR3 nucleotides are TGCAGCGCATGGACAGGGGGCGAGTCTGGAAACACCATATATTTT. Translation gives CSAWTGGESGNTIYF.